This TCR beta chain comes out of a study of blood T cells in healthy people across ages. Trimming pared 1 base from V and 8 bases from J, leaving 11 bases between. The CDR3 length is 13 residues. Germline V gene lookup returns CDR1 LNHDA and CDR2 SQIVND (reference sequence). Then a second PCR, running about 6 to 11 cycles, was carried out with a sample-barcoded 5' primer and a J-beta primer mix. A single record per CDR3 protein comes from TCRdb applying MiXCR to the 5' RACE reads. The sample carries more than 1,000,000 distinct CDR3 sequences, roughly a quarter recorded once. The same sample was also studied in work on T cells of mothers and their children. That paper states: Related mother-child pairs shared marginally more repertoire than unrelated pairs, though not significantly.

The source material was blood. This chain joins TRBV19 and TRBJ1-2; D is unclear. The TCR originated in a girl aged 2 to 10 in good health. The CDR3 coding sequence is TGTGCCAGTAGTATAGGAAGGGAGATGGGCTACACCTTC. This sequence encodes CASSIGREMGYTF.